This T cell receptor (beta chain) comes out of a study of blood T cell repertoires in COVID-19. As for the study in general: The United States, Italy and Spain were the sources of the acute and convalescent COVID-19 samples.

Seattle participants joined during active infection and were tracked over time. Germline V lookup: CDR1 LGHNA, CDR2 YSLEER. V was pared by 4 bases and J by 6 bases, with 21 bases between. CDR3 size: 17 residues. Libraries were prepared by immunoSEQ multiplex PCR; TCRdb keeps only in-frame clonotypes and omits some of them. This table has around 310,000 clones, 90% appearing once. The clonotype comes from a woman aged 40-49 years with COVID-19, enrolled during active disease. V is TRBV4-3 and J is TRBJ1-4; unclear D gene. Material for sequencing was peripheral blood. CDR3 nucleotide sequence: TGCGCCAGCAGCCGAGCCCCCCAAACCGTACTAGATGAAAAACTGTTTTTT. Translation: CASSRAPQTVLDEKLFF.